This T cell receptor (beta chain) is drawn from a study of beta chain features in type 1 diabetes. Study-level results: Type 1 diabetes patients had moderately but significantly shorter TCRB CDR3s in all four CD4+ subsets.

The count of this clone is one. Its antigen is as yet unknown. Heparinised blood was drawn once per donor, averaging about 0.11 L. Every sorted population was more than 95% pure. After removal of 3 bases from V and 5 bases from J, the junction contained 3 bases not matched to a gene. Per germline, CDR1 LNHDA and CDR2 SQIVND (reference sequence). The CDR3 consists of 14 residues. Reverse transcription of all isolated RNA meant that expressed TCRB transcripts were sequenced. Reads from naive, central memory and regulatory T cell samples averaged roughly 3.6 million. Clones were sequenced by immunoSEQ multiplex PCR, and TCRdb holds only the in-frame ones, with some missing. The data contain tens of thousands of clones, around 63% of them singletons.

Source material: Tregs from blood. The receptor comes from a man aged 30-40 years with type 1 diabetes. Some clones in this sample may be carry-over from other donors' samples. The V gene is TRBV19, the J gene TRBJ2-1; 8 positions match TRBD2. CDR3 in amino acids: CASSIRAGDNEQFF. The CDR3 nucleotides read TGTGCCAGTAGTATCCGAGCGGGGGACAATGAGCAGTTCTTC. Full variable domain (remainder filled in from reference TRBV19 and TRBJ2-1): DGGITQSPKYLFRKEGQNVTLSCEQNLNHDAMYWYRQDPGQGLRLIYYSQIVNDFQKGDIAEGYSVSREKKESFPLTVTSAQKNPTAFYLCASSIRAGDNEQFFGPGTRLTVL.